The source of this T cell receptor beta chain is a study of T cell responses to AZD1222 COVID-19 vaccine. Whole-study findings and limits: Dominant CD4 TCR responses targeted spike regions 160-218 and 743-854. Donors skewed white British and female; clonal diversity was possibly underestimated. Unmutated variant regions are reportedly the target of nearly half of TCRs that are spike-specific.

This CDR3 is 13 amino acids long. CDR1 and CDR2 from the germline V gene are MNHEY and SVGAGI. Deletions cut 4 bases from V and 5 bases from J, with 11 bases between. Assay: immunoSEQ multiplex PCR; the TCRdb copy retains only in-frame clones and omits some. The sample has 70,000 to 95,000 clones, roughly nine tenths seen once. As to this clone: Its target is unknown.

The material was peripheral blood, obtained on day 0 of MenACWY control vaccination. The chain combines TRBV6-5 with TRBJ1-1; D gene uncertain. The sequence derives from an adult in good health. DNA of the CDR3: TGTGCCAGCAGTTTCCAGAGTAGTACTGAAGCTTTCTTT. Residues: CASSFQSSTEAFF.